Listed below are T cell receptor beta chains from one sample, sequenced in a study of HIV-infected patients and healthy controls. TCRdb called the 5' RACE reads again in MiXCR, with one record for every CDR3 protein. This sample carries about 67,000 distinct CDR3 sequences, about a sixth of them seen once, and the ten largest clones take approximately 5%. Input material: CD4+ T cells from blood. These receptors all come from a human donor in good health. Each CDR3 is given with its conserved first and last residue. Each record gives: clone size, D gene, V gene, J gene, CDR3 protein, CDR3 DNA. The D gene is left open where the match is weak. Some rows have no size entry. The others give once, few or many, or a class for an expanded clone.

>-|-|TRBV7-2|TRBJ2-6
CASSYIFSGANVLTF
TGTGCCAGCAGCTACATATTCTCTGGGGCCAACGTCCTGACTTTC
>many|TRBD1|TRBV5-4|TRBJ1-2
CASSPEQGYYGYTF
TGTGCCAGCAGCCCGGAACAGGGGTACTATGGCTACACCTTC
>-|-|TRBV20-1|TRBJ2-3
CSASVRTDTQYF
TGCAGTGCTTCCGTTCGGACAGATACGCAGTATTTT
>-|-|TRBV29-1|TRBJ2-3
CSGVGGTTTTDTQYF
TGCAGCGGGGTTGGCGGGACAACTACCACAGATACGCAGTATTTT
>-|-|TRBV7-9|TRBJ2-1
CASSLLGTSSNEQFF
TGTGCCAGCAGCCTCCTCGGGACCTCGTCCAATGAGCAGTTCTTC
>few|-|TRBV18|TRBJ1-1
CASSNEVTEAFF
TGTGCCAGCTCAAACGAGGTGACTGAAGCTTTCTTT
>few|TRBD2|TRBV20-1|TRBJ2-1
CSARGGWGTSGSSYNEQFF
TGCAGTGCTAGAGGAGGTTGGGGGACTAGCGGGAGTAGCTACAATGAGCAGTTCTTC
>-|TRBD2|TRBV19|TRBJ2-2
CASISAGGYTGELFF
TGTGCCAGTATCTCAGCGGGGGGATACACCGGGGAGCTGTTTTTT
>-|-|TRBV7-9|TRBJ2-4
CASSLGSKNIQYF
TGTGCCAGCAGCTTGGGCAGCAAAAACATTCAGTACTTC
>-|TRBD2|TRBV20-1|TRBJ2-1
CSAPDSGRNEQFF
TGCAGTGCCCCCGATAGCGGGAGGAATGAGCAGTTCTTC
>many|TRBD2|TRBV7-9|TRBJ2-1
CASSLVPSGSGYNEQFF
TGTGCCAGCAGCTTAGTCCCTAGCGGGAGTGGGTACAATGAGCAGTTCTTC
>few|TRBD1|TRBV3-1|TRBJ2-7
CASSHGQGFEQYF
TGTGCCAGCAGCCATGGACAGGGTTTCGAGCAGTACTTC
>once|-|TRBV5-1|TRBJ1-1
CASREAMNTEAFF
TGCGCCAGCAGGGAGGCAATGAACACTGAAGCTTTCTTT
>-|-|TRBV6-2/TRBV6-3|TRBJ1-6
CASSYSRGTDSPLHF
TGTGCCAGCAGTTACTCTCGTGGGACGGATTCACCCCTCCACTTT
>many|-|TRBV7-2|TRBJ1-1
CASSLGRRQIYTEAFF
TGTGCCAGCAGCTTAGGTCGGCGACAGATTTACACTGAAGCTTTCTTT
>few|-|TRBV19|TRBJ2-7
CASSRAGQSYEQYF
TGTGCCAGTAGTAGAGCTGGACAGAGCTACGAGCAGTACTTC
>many|TRBD1|TRBV7-8|TRBJ2-5
CASSRPLRQGQETQYF
TGTGCCAGCAGCAGACCGCTAAGACAGGGGCAAGAGACCCAGTACTTC
>many|TRBD1|TRBV5-1|TRBJ2-6
CASSPGGSGANVLTF
TGCGCCAGCAGCCCAGGGGGCTCTGGGGCCAACGTCCTGACTTTC
>-|-|TRBV6-4|TRBJ1-3
CASRVPGNTIYF
TGTGCCAGCCGCGTACCTGGAAACACCATATATTTT
>many|TRBD1|TRBV5-8|TRBJ1-5
CASSPDREQPQHF
TGTGCCAGCAGCCCTGACAGGGAACAGCCCCAGCATTTT
>few|-|TRBV5-4|TRBJ1-4
CASSLDRDDEKLFF
TGTGCCAGCAGCTTGGACAGGGATGATGAAAAACTGTTTTTT
>few|-|TRBV3-1|TRBJ2-1
CASSQARDSGQFF
TGTGCCAGCAGCCAAGCTAGGGATTCGGGGCAGTTCTTC
>few|TRBD1|TRBV12-3/TRBV12-4|TRBJ2-1
CASSSADPRQGEYNEQFF
TGTGCCAGCAGTTCCGCAGACCCTCGACAGGGAGAGTACAATGAGCAGTTCTTC
>-|-|TRBV7-9|TRBJ1-1
CASSSPVGAAFF
TGTGCCAGCAGCTCTCCGGTGGGGGCAGCTTTCTTT
>few|TRBD1|TRBV9|TRBJ2-5
CASSVGTGGLQETQYF
TGTGCCAGCAGCGTTGGAACAGGGGGACTTCAAGAGACCCAGTACTTC
>-|-|TRBV29-1|TRBJ1-1
CSVVRGSGTEAFF
TGCAGCGTTGTTAGGGGCTCGGGCACTGAAGCTTTCTTT
>-|-|TRBV19|TRBJ2-2
CASSDPAGDLNTGELFF
TGTGCCAGTAGTGACCCCGCCGGAGATTTGAACACCGGGGAGCTGTTTTTT
>few|-|TRBV20-1|TRBJ1-5
CSAPRDGSNQPQHF
TGCAGTGCTCCCCGTGACGGAAGCAATCAGCCCCAGCATTTT
>few|TRBD2|TRBV7-9|TRBJ2-1
CASSLGQRESDEQFF
TGTGCCAGCAGCTTAGGTCAGCGGGAGAGCGATGAGCAGTTCTTC
>many|-|TRBV5-1|TRBJ2-1
CASSLAIGGTNYNEQFF
TGCGCCAGCAGCTTGGCTATTGGCGGGACCAACTACAATGAGCAGTTCTTC
>-|-|TRBV12-3/TRBV12-4|TRBJ1-3
CASSPSISGNTIYF
TGTGCCAGCAGTCCCTCGATCTCTGGAAACACCATATATTTT
>few|TRBD2|TRBV5-1|TRBJ2-3
CASSGGTSGRSTDTQYF
TGCGCCAGCAGCGGAGGGACTAGCGGGCGGTCCACAGATACGCAGTATTTT
>-|TRBD2|TRBV9|TRBJ2-6
CASSSWGGSGANVLTF
TGTGCCAGCAGCTCTTGGGGGGGGTCTGGGGCCAACGTCCTGACTTTC
>few|-|TRBV20-1|TRBJ1-5
CSARAGGGNHNQPQHF
TGCAGTGCTAGAGCGGGGGGGGGGAACCACAATCAGCCCCAGCATTTT
>few|-|TRBV20-1|TRBJ2-1
CSARPWTNYNEQFF
TGCAGTGCTAGACCTTGGACTAACTACAATGAGCAGTTCTTC